The 2 T cell receptor beta chains below were found in one sample sequenced in a study of control samples from healthy donors and cancer patients. Data came from immunoSEQ multiplex PCR; TCRdb stores just in-frame clones and leaves some out. The table shows around 180,000 clones, with around 88% occurring only once. The sample consisted of blood. The source is a woman aged 25 to 39 in good health.

This chain links TRBV14 with TRBJ2-3; 10 bases agree with TRBD1. The germline gives CDR1 SGHDN, CDR2 FVKESK. The CDR3 has 15 amino acids. V shed 2 bases, J shed 3 bases, and the junction held 2 bases outside the gene matches. For the CDR3, the DNA is TGTGCCAGCAGCCAAAGGACAGGGGGGACAGATACGCAGTATTTT. Translated, it gives CASSQRTGGTDTQYF.

The J gene is TRBJ1-1, the V gene TRBV5-5; D is unclear. Germline V gene sequence: CDR1 SGHKS, CDR2 YYEKEE (reference sequence). Trimming stripped 3 bases from V and 1 base from J, with 4 bases between. This CDR3 is built from 12 residues. The DNA for the CDR3 is TGTGCCAGCAGCTGGGCGAACACTGAAGCTTTCTTT. It specifies CASSWANTEAFF.